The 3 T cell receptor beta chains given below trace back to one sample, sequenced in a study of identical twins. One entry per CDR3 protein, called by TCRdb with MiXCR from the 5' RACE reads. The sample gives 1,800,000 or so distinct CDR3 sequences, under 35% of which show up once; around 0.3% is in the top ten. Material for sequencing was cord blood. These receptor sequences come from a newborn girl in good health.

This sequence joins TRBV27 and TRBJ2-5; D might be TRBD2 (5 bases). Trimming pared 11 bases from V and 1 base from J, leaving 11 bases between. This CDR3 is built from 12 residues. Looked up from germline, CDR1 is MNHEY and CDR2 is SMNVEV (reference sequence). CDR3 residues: CAAGEGQETQYF. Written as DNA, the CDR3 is TGTGCCGCGGGTGAGGGCCAAGAGACCCAGTACTTC.

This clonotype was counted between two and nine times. This CDR3 reads CASSGVGGAYEQYF. The CDR3 DNA follows: TGTGCCAGCAGTGGGGTCGGGGGAGCCTACGAGCAGTACTTC. This chain uses TRBV6-1 with TRBJ2-7; the D gene is possibly TRBD2 (6 bases). CDR1 is MNHNS, CDR2 SASEGT, per germline. The V end was cut by 4 bases, the J end by 2 bases, with 12 bases between. The CDR3 consists of 14 residues.

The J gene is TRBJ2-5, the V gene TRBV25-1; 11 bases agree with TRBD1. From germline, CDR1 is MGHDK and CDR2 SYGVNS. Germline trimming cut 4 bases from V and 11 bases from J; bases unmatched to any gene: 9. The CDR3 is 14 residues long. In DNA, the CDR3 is TGTGCCAGCAGTGCACGGACAGGGGGCAATGAGCAGTACTTC. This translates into CASSARTGGNEQYF. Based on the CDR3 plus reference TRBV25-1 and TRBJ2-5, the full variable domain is EADIYQTPRYLVIGTGKKITLECSQTMGHDKMYWYQQDPGMELHLIHYSYGVNSTEKGDLSSESTVSRIRTEHFPLTLESARPSHTSQYLCASSARTGGNEQYFGPGTRLLVL.